A single sample is the source of the 8 T cell receptor beta chains below, sequenced in a study of cytomegalovirus exposure and HLA in healthy donors. Sequenced by immunoSEQ multiplex PCR; TCRdb stores in-frame clones only, minus some. The repertoire has about 150,000 clones, roughly 90% of them found once; the top ten carry about 0.75%. The sample was PBMCs. The receptors originated from a man younger than 30 in good health and CMV-seronegative.

This chain uses TRBV5-5 with TRBJ2-1; D may be TRBD1 (6 bases). V dropped 0 bases and J dropped 3 bases, with 7 bases sitting between them. This CDR3 region has 14 residues. In germline, CDR1 is SGHKS, CDR2 YYEKEE (reference sequence). CDR3 in amino acids: CASSLGQVYNEQFF. CDR3 coding DNA: TGTGCCAGCAGCTTGGGACAGGTCTACAATGAGCAGTTCTTC.

V is TRBV5-1 and J is TRBJ1-2, with 12 bases aligning to TRBD1. The J segment lost 2 bases and the V segment lost 0 bases, leaving 2 bases of the junction unmatched. In germline, CDR1 is SGHRS, CDR2 YFSETQ. The CDR3 runs to 16 residues. The CDR3 DNA reads as TGCGCCAGCAGCTTGGGGGACAGGGGGCGCAACTATGGCTACACCTTC. It translates to CASSLGDRGRNYGYTF.

This sequence joins TRBV4-1 and TRBJ2-3; D is undetermined. This CDR3 has 12 amino acids. Germline CDR1 is MGHRA and CDR2 is YSYEKL. V lost 2 bases and J 6 bases, leaving 6 bases between the germline ends. CDR3 protein: CASSQRRDTQYF. The CDR3 DNA is TGCGCCAGCAGCCAACGGCGGGATACGCAGTATTTT.

The chain is built from TRBV9 and TRBJ2-3; 11 bases agree with TRBD1. Germline CDR1 reads SGDLS; CDR2 reads YYNGEE. The CDR3 covers 16 residues. The trim removed 2 bases at V and 4 bases at J, leaving 6 bases unmatched. The CDR3 region is CASSVFGQGASDTQYF. The CDR3 region has the DNA TGTGCCAGCAGCGTCTTCGGACAGGGGGCTTCAGATACGCAGTATTTT.

This clone appeared once. The J gene is TRBJ2-5, the V gene TRBV25-1, with a possible D match to TRBD1 (6 bases). The CDR3 is 14 residues long. Trimming stripped 4 bases from V and 0 bases from J, with 9 bases between. Germline CDR1 MGHDK, CDR2 SYGVNS. The CDR3 sequence: CASSGRDNQETQYF. CDR3 sequence (DNA): TGTGCCAGCAGTGGAAGGGACAACCAAGAGACCCAGTACTTC.

The V call is TRBV5-1, the J call TRBJ1-5, with no clear D. CDR3 length: 15 residues. Germline V gene data show CDR1 as SGHRS and CDR2 as YFSETQ. With 4 bases removed from V and 0 bases from J, the gap between germline ends came to 11 bases. CDR3 loop: CASSPLGPSNQPQHF. The DNA for the CDR3 is TGCGCCAGCAGCCCATTGGGCCCTAGCAATCAGCCCCAGCATTTT.

The V gene is TRBV15, the J gene TRBJ2-7, with 7 bases matching TRBD1. There are 15 residues in the CDR3. Germline CDR1 reads LNHNV; CDR2 reads YYDKDF (reference sequence). Trimming took 4 bases from V and 2 from J; bases not matched to a gene: 8. CDR3 region: CATSNRQGRTYEQYF. The CDR3, as DNA: TGTGCCACCAGCAACAGACAGGGAAGGACCTACGAGCAGTACTTC.

The chain has TRBV10-3 and TRBJ1-1; 9 bases line up with TRBD1. Germline lookup yields CDR1 ENHRY and CDR2 SYGVKD. This CDR3 is built from 13 residues. Unmatched junction bases numbered 2, after V lost 5 bases and J lost 4 bases. The CDR3: CAISRQGGTEAFF. DNA of the CDR3: TGTGCCATCAGTCGACAGGGGGGCACTGAAGCTTTCTTT.